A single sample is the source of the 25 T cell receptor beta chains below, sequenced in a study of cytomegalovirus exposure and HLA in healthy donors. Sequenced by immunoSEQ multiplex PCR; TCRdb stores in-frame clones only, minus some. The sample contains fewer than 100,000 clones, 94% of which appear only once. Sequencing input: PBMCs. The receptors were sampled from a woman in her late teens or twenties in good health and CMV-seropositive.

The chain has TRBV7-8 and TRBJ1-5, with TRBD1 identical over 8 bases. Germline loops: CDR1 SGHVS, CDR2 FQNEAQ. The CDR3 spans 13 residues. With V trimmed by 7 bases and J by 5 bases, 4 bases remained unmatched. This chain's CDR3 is CASTTGADQPQHF. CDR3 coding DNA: TGTGCCAGCACGACAGGGGCCGATCAGCCCCAGCATTTT.

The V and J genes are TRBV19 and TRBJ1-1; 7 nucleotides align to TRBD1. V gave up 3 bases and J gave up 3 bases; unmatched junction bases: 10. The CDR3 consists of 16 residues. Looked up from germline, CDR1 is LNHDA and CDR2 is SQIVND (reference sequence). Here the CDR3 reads CASSMNLGGIHTEAFF. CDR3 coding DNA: TGTGCCAGTAGTATGAACTTAGGGGGCATACACACTGAAGCTTTCTTT.

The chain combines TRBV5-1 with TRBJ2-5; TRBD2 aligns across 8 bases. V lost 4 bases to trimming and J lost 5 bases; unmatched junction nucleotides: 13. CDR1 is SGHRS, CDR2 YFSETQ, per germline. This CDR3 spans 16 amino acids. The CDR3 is CASSPSGGTGQETQYF. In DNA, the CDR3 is TGCGCCAGCAGCCCTTCGGGAGGGACCGGGCAGGAGACCCAGTACTTC. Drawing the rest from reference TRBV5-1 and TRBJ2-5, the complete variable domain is KAGVTQTPRYLIKTRGQQVTLSCSPISGHRSVSWYQQTPGQGLQFLFEYFSETQRNKGNFPGRFSGRQFSNSRSEMNVSTLELGDSALYLCASSPSGGTGQETQYFGPGTRLLVL.

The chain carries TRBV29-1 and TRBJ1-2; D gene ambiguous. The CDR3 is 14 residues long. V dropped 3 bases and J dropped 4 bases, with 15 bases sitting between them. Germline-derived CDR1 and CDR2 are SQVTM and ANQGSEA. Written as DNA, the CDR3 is TGCAGCGTTGATCCCCAGGATAGTTTCTATGGCTACACCTTC. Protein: CSVDPQDSFYGYTF. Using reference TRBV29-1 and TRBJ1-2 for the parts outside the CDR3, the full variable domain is SAVISQKPSRDICQRGTSLTIQCQVDSQVTMMFWYRQQPGQSLTLIATANQGSEATYESGFVIDKFPISRPNLTFSTLTVSNMSPEDSSIYLCSVDPQDSFYGYTFGSGTRLTVV.

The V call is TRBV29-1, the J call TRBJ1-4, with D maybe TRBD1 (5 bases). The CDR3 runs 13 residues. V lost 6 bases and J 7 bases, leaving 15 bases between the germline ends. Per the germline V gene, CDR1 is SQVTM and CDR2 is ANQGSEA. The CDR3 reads CSVGGWGGEKLFF. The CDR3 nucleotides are TGCAGCGTCGGAGGGTGGGGGGGTGAAAAACTGTTTTTT.

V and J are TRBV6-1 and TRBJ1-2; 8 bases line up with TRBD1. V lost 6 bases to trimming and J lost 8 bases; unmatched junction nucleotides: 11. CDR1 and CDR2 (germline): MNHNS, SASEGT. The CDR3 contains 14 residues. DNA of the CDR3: TGTGCCAGCAGAGTGGACAGGGTGAGTAGGGGCTACACCTTC. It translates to CASRVDRVSRGYTF.

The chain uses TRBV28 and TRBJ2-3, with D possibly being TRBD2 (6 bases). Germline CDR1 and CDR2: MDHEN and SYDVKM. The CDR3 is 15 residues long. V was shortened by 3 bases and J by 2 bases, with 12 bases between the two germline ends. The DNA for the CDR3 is TGTGCCAGCAGTTTCGGTAGCGGTAACACAGATACGCAGTATTTT. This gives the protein CASSFGSGNTDTQYF.

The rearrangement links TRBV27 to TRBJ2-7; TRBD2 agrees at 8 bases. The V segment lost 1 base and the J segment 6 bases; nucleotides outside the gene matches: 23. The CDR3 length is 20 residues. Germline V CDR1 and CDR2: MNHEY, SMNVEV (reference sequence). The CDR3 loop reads CASSLYNRTGRGPVPLEQYF. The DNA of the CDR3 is TGTGCCAGCAGTTTATATAACCGAACCGGGAGGGGACCCGTCCCCCTCGAGCAGTACTTC.

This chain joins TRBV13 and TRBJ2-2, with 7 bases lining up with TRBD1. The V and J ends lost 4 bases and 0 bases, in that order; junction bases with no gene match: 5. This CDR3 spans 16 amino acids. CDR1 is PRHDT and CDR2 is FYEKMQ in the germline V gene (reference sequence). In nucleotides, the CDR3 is TGTGCCAGCAGCTCACGGGACAGTTCGAACACCGGGGAGCTGTTTTTT. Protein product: CASSSRDSSNTGELFF.

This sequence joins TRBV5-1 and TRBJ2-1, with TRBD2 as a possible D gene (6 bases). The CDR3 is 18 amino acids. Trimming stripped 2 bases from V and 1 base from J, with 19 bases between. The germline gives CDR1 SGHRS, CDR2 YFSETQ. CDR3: CASSFGEQGAGSYNEQFF. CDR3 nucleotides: TGCGCCAGCAGCTTTGGGGAGCAGGGCGCGGGATCCTACAATGAGCAGTTCTTC. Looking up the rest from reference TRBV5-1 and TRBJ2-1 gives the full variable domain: KAGVTQTPRYLIKTRGQQVTLSCSPISGHRSVSWYQQTPGQGLQFLFEYFSETQRNKGNFPGRFSGRQFSNSRSEMNVSTLELGDSALYLCASSFGEQGAGSYNEQFFGPGTRLTVL.

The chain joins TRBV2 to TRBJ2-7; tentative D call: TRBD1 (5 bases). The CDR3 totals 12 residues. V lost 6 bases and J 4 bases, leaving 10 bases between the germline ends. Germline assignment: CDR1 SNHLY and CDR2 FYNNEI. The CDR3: CASRADSYEQYF. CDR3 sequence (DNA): TGTGCCAGCAGGGCCGACAGTTACGAGCAGTACTTC.

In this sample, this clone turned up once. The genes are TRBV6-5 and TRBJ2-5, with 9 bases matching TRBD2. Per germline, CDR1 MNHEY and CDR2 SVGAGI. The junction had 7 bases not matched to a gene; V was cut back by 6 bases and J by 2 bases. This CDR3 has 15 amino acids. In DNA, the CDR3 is TGTGCCAGCAGCCGTAGCGGGGGACTACAAGAGACCCAGTACTTC. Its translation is CASSRSGGLQETQYF.

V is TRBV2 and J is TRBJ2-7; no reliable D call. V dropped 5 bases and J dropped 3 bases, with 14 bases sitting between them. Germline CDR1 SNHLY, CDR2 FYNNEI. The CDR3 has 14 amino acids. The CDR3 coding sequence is TGTGCCAGCAGTCTTATCCCCCGTAGCTACGAGCAGTACTTC. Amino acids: CASSLIPRSYEQYF.

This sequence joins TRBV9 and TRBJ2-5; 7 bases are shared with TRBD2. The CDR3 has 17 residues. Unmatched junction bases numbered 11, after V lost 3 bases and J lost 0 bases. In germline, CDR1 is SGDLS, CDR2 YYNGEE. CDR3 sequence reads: CASSDESGAAYQETQYF. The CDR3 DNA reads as TGTGCCAGCAGCGACGAGAGCGGGGCGGCGTACCAAGAGACCCAGTACTTC. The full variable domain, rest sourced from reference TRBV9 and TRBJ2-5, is DSGVTQTPKHLITATGQRVTLRCSPRSGDLSVYWYQQSLDQGLQFLIQYYNGEERAKGNILERFSAQQFPDLHSELNLSSLELGDSALYFCASSDESGAAYQETQYFGPGTRLLVL.

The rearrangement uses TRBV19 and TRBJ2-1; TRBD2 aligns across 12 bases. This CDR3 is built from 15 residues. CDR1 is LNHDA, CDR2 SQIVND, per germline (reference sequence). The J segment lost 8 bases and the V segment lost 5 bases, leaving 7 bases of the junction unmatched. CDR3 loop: CASSFPTSGSYEQFF. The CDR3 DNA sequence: TGTGCCAGTAGTTTCCCGACTAGCGGGAGTTATGAGCAGTTCTTC.

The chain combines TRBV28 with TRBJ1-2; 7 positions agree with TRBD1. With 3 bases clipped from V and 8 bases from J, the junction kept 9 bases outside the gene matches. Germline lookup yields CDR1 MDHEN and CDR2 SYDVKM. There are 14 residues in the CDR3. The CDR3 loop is CASSFSTGVRGYTF. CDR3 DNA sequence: TGTGCCAGCAGTTTTTCCACAGGGGTACGGGGCTACACCTTC.

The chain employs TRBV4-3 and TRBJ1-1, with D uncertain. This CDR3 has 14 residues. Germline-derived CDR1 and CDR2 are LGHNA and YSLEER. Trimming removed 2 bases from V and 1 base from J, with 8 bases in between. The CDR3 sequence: CASSQKTRNTEAFF. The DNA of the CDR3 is TGCGCCAGCAGCCAAAAGACACGGAACACTGAAGCTTTCTTT.

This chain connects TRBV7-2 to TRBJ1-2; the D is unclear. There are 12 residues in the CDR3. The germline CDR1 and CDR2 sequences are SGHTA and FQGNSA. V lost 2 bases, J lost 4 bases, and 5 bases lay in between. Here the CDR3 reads CASSLTGYGYTF. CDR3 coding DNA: TGTGCCAGCAGCTTAACGGGCTATGGCTACACCTTC.

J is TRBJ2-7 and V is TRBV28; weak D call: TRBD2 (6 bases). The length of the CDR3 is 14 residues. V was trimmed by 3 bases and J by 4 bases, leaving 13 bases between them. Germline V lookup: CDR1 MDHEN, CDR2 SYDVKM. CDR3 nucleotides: TGTGCCAGCAGTTTTCACGGGGAGGCTTACGAGCAGTACTTC. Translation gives CASSFHGEAYEQYF.

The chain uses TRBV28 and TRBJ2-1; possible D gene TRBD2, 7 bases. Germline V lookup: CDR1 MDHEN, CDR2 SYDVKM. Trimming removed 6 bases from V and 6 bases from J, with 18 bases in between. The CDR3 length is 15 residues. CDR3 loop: CASSYRGGLINEQFF. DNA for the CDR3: TGTGCCAGCAGCTATAGGGGGGGACTGATCAATGAGCAGTTCTTC.

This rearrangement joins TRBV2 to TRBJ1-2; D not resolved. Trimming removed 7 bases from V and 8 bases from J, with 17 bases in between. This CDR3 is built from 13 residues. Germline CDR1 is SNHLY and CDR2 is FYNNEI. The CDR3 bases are TGTGCCAGCACGAGAGACAACTCTCAGGGCTACACCTTC. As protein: CASTRDNSQGYTF.

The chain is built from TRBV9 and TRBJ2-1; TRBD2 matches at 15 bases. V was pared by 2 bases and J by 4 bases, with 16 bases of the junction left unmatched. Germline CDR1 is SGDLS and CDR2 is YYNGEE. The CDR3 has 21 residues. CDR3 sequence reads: CASSVSVGAGLAGGPYNEQFF. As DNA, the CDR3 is TGTGCCAGCAGCGTTTCCGTGGGGGCGGGACTAGCGGGAGGACCGTACAATGAGCAGTTCTTC.

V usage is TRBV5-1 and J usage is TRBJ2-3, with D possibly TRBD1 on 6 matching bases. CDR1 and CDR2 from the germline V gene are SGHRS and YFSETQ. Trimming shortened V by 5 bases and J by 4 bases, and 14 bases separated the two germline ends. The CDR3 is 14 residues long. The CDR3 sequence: CASRTQGRADTQYF. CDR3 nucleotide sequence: TGCGCCAGCAGGACACAGGGACGGGCAGATACGCAGTATTTT.

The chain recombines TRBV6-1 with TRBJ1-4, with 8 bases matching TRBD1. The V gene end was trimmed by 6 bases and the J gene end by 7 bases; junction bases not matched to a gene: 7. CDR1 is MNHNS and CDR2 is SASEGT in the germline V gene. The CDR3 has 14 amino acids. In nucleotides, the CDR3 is TGTGCCAGCAGCGACAGGGGCAGTGCTGAAAAACTGTTTTTT. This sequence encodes CASSDRGSAEKLFF.

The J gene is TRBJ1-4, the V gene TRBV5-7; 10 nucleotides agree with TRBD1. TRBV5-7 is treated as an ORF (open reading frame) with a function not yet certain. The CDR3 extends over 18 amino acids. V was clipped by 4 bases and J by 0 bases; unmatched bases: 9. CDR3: CASSKGQGRRATNEKLFF. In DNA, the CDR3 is TGTGCCAGCAGCAAGGGACAGGGGCGGAGGGCAACTAATGAAAAACTGTTTTTT.